The 6 T cell receptor beta chains below were found in one sample sequenced in a study of shared clonotypes between healthy human individuals (dated by TCRdb to the early 2020s). The library was generated by the immunoSEQ multiplex PCR assay. TCRdb obtained this table from immuneACCESS and retained in-frame rearrangements with V and J assigned. These tables miss some clones; where compared with another copy, unresolved V genes account for less than half of the shortfall, and the remainder is unexplained. This sample gives 2,500,000 or so clones in total; 90% to 95% of them show up just once. The top ten clonotypes cover approximately 0.35% of the sample. Sequenced: naive CD4+ T cells from PBMCs. The cell subset or site label, read with the paper, signifies: CD45RA+ positively selected. The receptors were gathered from a man between 18 and 35 years old in good health. Some clones in this sample may be carry-over from other donors' samples.

This CDR3 reads CATQPRQGYYEQYF. In nucleotides, the CDR3 is TGTGCCACCCAACCCCGACAGGGGTACTACGAGCAGTACTTC. The chain carries TRBV19 and TRBJ2-7; 8 nucleotides line up with TRBD1. This CDR3 is built from 14 residues. Germline V gives CDR1 LNHDA, CDR2 SQIVND (reference sequence). The ends lost 10 bases at V and 3 bases at J; junction bases unmatched: 11.

This chain connects TRBV7-3 to TRBJ2-1; 7 bases are a match to TRBD2. The CDR3 contains 15 residues. In germline, CDR1 is SGHTA, CDR2 FQGTGA. The V segment lost 6 bases and the J segment 6 bases; nucleotides outside the gene matches: 11. The CDR3: CASSLSGRAINEQFF. The CDR3 DNA follows: TGTGCCAGCAGTCTAAGTGGGAGGGCCATCAATGAGCAGTTCTTC.

The chain is built from TRBV5-1 and TRBJ2-5, with 10 bases that match TRBD1. CDR3 size: 16 residues. CDR1 is SGHRS and CDR2 is YFSETQ in the germline V gene. The V and J ends lost 4 bases and 5 bases, in that order; junction bases with no gene match: 11. The CDR3 is CASSTTGQGLVETQYF. As DNA, the CDR3 is TGCGCCAGCAGCACTACGGGACAGGGGCTTGTGGAGACCCAGTACTTC.

This clone appeared once. The J gene is TRBJ1-2, the V gene TRBV7-2, with no clear D. Per the germline V gene, CDR1 is SGHTA and CDR2 is FQGNSA. The germline V and J ends were trimmed by 2 bases and 8 bases, with 9 bases remaining between them. This CDR3 spans 12 amino acids. Here the CDR3 reads CASSLNGGGYTF. The CDR3, as DNA: TGTGCCAGCAGCTTAAACGGTGGGGGCTACACCTTC.

The chain is built from TRBV18 and TRBJ1-4; D is possibly TRBD1 (6 bases). Germline lookup yields CDR1 KGHSH and CDR2 LQKENI. V lost 6 bases and J lost 6, with 14 bases in between. CDR3 length equals 14 residues. The CDR3: CASSNGGLDEKLFF. CDR3 nucleotide sequence: TGTGCCAGCTCCAATGGGGGGCTGGATGAAAAACTGTTTTTT. Together with reference TRBV18 and TRBJ1-4, the CDR3 gives the full variable domain: NAGVMQNPRHLVRRRGQEARLRCSPMKGHSHVYWYRQLPEEGLKFMVYLQKENIIDESGMPKERFSAEFPKEGPSILRIQQVVRGDSAAYFCASSNGGLDEKLFFGSGTQLSVL.

The V call is TRBV6-6, the J call TRBJ1-1; no clear D. Trimming removed 0 bases at V and 7 bases at J, with 9 bases between. CDR3 size: 13 residues. Germline loops: CDR1 MNHNY, CDR2 SVGAGI (reference sequence). As DNA, the CDR3 is TGTGCCAGCAGTTACTCGGGAACCTATGAAGCTTTCTTT. It yields the protein CASSYSGTYEAFF.